Described below is a single TCR beta chain sequence and its context. What it binds is not known. 60 Vbeta and 13 Jbeta primers were used in PCR. Method: immunoSEQ multiplex PCR; TCRdb's copy keeps in-frame clones and lacks some. Its listing shows roughly 100,000 clones. Nominally healthy donors provided the samples, though records likely missed some immune exposures. Per the germline V gene, CDR1 is MDHEN and CDR2 is SYDVKM. The V end was cut by 6 bases, the J end by 5 bases, with 11 bases between. The CDR3 has 13 amino acids. The record originates from a study of cytomegalovirus exposure and HLA in healthy donors. Overall study findings and caveats: One later analysis reportedly identified an Asian-associated ancestry cluster that showed fewer N-insertions than the roughly 720-donor mean. Researchers left out some V segments, among them TRBV6-2 and TRBV6-3, as indistinguishable.

The genes are TRBV28 and TRBJ1-5; D is perhaps TRBD1 (5 bases). The source is a woman aged 25 to 39 in good health and CMV-seronegative. Source material: PBMCs. The CDR3 spells CASRPQGDQPQHF. CDR3 in DNA: TGTGCCAGCAGACCCCAAGGGGATCAGCCCCAGCATTTT.